This passage covers 22 T cell receptor beta chains from one sample sequenced in a study of shared clonotypes between healthy human individuals. Naive CD8 cells lacked CD45RO and underwent positive selection for CCR7, leaving out terminally differentiated effector memory CD45RA+ cells. Sequencing used immunoSEQ multiplex PCR; TCRdb keeps in-frame clones, though not all of them. The data contain around 1.9 million clones, around 93% of them singletons. Material for sequencing was naive CD8+ T cells from PBMCs. All receptors come from a man aged 18 to 29 in good health. Some clones in this sample may be carry-over from other donors' samples.

The count of this clone is one. V gene TRBV28 combines with J gene TRBJ1-1; D possibly corresponds to TRBD1 (5 bases). This CDR3 spans 13 amino acids. The ends were cut back, 5 bases at V and 4 bases at J, with 11 bases in the middle. Per the germline V gene, CDR1 is MDHEN and CDR2 is SYDVKM. The CDR3 sequence: CASSEVGGTEAFF. As DNA, the CDR3 is TGTGCCAGCAGTGAGGTGGGGGGCACTGAAGCTTTCTTT.

This rearrangement joins TRBV5-8 to TRBJ2-5; 10 nucleotides agree with TRBD1. This CDR3 is 13 amino acids long. The J segment lost 5 bases and the V segment lost 5 bases, leaving 3 bases of the junction unmatched. Per germline, CDR1 SGHTS and CDR2 YDEGEE. The DNA of the CDR3 is TGTGCCAGCAGGGACAGGGGGTGGGAGACCCAGTACTTC. This translates into CASRDRGWETQYF. The entire variable domain, with the rest obtained from reference TRBV5-8 and TRBJ2-5, is as follows: EAGVTQSPTHLIKTRGQQATLRCSPISGHTSVYWYQQALGLGLQFLLWYDEGEERNRGNFPPRFSGRQFPNYSSELNVNALELEDSALYLCASRDRGWETQYFGPGTRLLVL.

This chain links TRBV19 with TRBJ2-1; perhaps TRBD2 as D (6 bases). This CDR3 comprises 14 residues. Germline CDR1 LNHDA, CDR2 SQIVND (reference sequence). Trimming took off 5 bases at V and 4 bases at J, with 12 bases between the two ends. The CDR3 here is CASSDWRGYNEQFF. DNA of the CDR3: TGTGCCAGTAGTGATTGGAGGGGATACAATGAGCAGTTCTTC. The whole variable domain, remainder taken from reference TRBV19 and TRBJ2-1, is DGGITQSPKYLFRKEGQNVTLSCEQNLNHDAMYWYRQDPGQGLRLIYYSQIVNDFQKGDIAEGYSVSREKKESFPLTVTSAQKNPTAFYLCASSDWRGYNEQFFGPGTRLTVL.

The chain recombines TRBV27 with TRBJ2-7; the D gene is possibly TRBD1 (6 bases). The CDR3 runs to 13 residues. Germline V gene sequence: CDR1 MNHEY, CDR2 SMNVEV (reference sequence). The V end lost 5 bases, the J end lost 3 bases, and 11 bases lay between the germline ends. In DNA form, the CDR3 reads TGTGCCAGCAGTGGGACACCCAGCTACGAGCAGTACTTC. Protein sequence: CASSGTPSYEQYF.

V is TRBV5-1 and J is TRBJ2-7; maybe TRBD1 (5 bases). This CDR3 is 13 amino acids long. Germline-derived CDR1 and CDR2 are SGHRS and YFSETQ. The germline V and J ends were trimmed by 6 bases and 2 bases, with 12 bases remaining between them. CDR3: CASTRQSTYEQYF. In DNA, the CDR3 is TGCGCCAGCACAAGACAGTCAACCTACGAGCAGTACTTC.

The chain joins TRBV6-5 to TRBJ1-1; tentatively, D is TRBD1 (6 bases). Trimming pared 1 base from V and 1 base from J, leaving 10 bases between. The CDR3 has 15 residues. Germline-derived CDR1 and CDR2 are MNHEY and SVGAGI. The CDR3 spells CASSYWGTTNTEAFF. In DNA form, the CDR3 reads TGTGCCAGCAGTTACTGGGGGACAACGAACACTGAAGCTTTCTTT.

The genes are TRBV27 and TRBJ2-1; TRBD2 aligns across 10 bases. Germline V gene data show CDR1 as MNHEY and CDR2 as SMNVEV (reference sequence). After removal of 5 bases from V and 5 bases from J, the junction contained 9 bases not matched to a gene. This CDR3 comprises 16 residues. This CDR3 is CASSLAGAPGNNEQFF. Here the CDR3 DNA reads TGTGCCAGCAGTCTAGCGGGAGCCCCCGGAAACAATGAGCAGTTCTTC.

The J gene is TRBJ2-7, the V gene TRBV15; no reliable D call. V lost 5 bases, J lost 1 base, and 9 bases lay in between. The CDR3 sequence is 13 residues long. The V gene's germline CDR1 is LNHNV and CDR2 YYDKDF (reference sequence). The DNA for the CDR3 is TGTGCCACCAGCGGTCGAGAGTCCTACGAGCAGTACTTC. Translation: CATSGRESYEQYF. Complete variable domain (other parts from reference TRBV15 and TRBJ2-7): DAMVIQNPRYQVTQFGKPVTLSCSQTLNHNVMYWYQQKSSQAPKLLFHYYDKDFNNEADTPDNFQSRRPNTSFCFLDIRSPGLGDTAMYLCATSGRESYEQYFGPGTRLTVT.

Here the CDR3 reads CAWSSTGIRWSGTQYF. The CDR3 DNA reads TGTGCCTGGAGTTCTACGGGGATTAGATGGAGTGGGACCCAGTACTTC. V usage is TRBV30 and J usage is TRBJ2-5; a weak D match, TRBD2 (5 bases). Germline loops: CDR1 GTSNPN, CDR2 SVGIG (reference sequence). The CDR3 runs 16 residues. The ends were cut back, 2 bases at V and 7 bases at J, with 23 bases in the middle.

The rearrangement joins TRBV19 to TRBJ1-2; no clear D. V lost 5 bases to trimming and J lost 6 bases, with 22 bases between them. This CDR3 has 16 residues. Germline assignment: CDR1 LNHDA and CDR2 SQIVND (reference sequence). The CDR3 DNA reads as TGTGCCAGTAGTTCCAACCTGGGGAGTCGCGGGGATGGCTACACCTTC. Encoded protein: CASSSNLGSRGDGYTF.

The chain is built from TRBV19 and TRBJ2-7; TRBD2 is a possible D gene (6 bases). Germline CDR1 reads LNHDA; CDR2 reads SQIVND (reference sequence). There are 14 residues in the CDR3. V was trimmed by 10 bases and J by 2 bases, leaving 18 bases between them. CDR3 sequence (DNA): TGTGCCACCAGAAGTAAGCGGGCCCCCTACGAGCAGTACTTC. This codes for CATRSKRAPYEQYF.

This chain connects TRBV7-6 to TRBJ2-7; 11 nucleotides match TRBD2. Germline V gene sequence: CDR1 SGHVS, CDR2 FNYEAQ. The CDR3 runs to 15 residues. V lost 1 base, J lost 2 bases, and 1 base stayed unmatched. The CDR3 coding sequence is TGTGCCAGCAGCTTAGAGGGACTAGCGGCCTACGAGCAGTACTTC. This gives the protein CASSLEGLAAYEQYF.

The V call is TRBV19, the J call TRBJ2-2, with D hard to call. This CDR3 spans 13 amino acids. Germline V gene data show CDR1 as LNHDA and CDR2 as SQIVND (reference sequence). With 6 bases removed from V and 6 bases from J, the gap between germline ends came to 11 bases. CDR3 amino acids: CASRASWAGELFF. Here the CDR3 DNA reads TGTGCCAGTAGAGCGTCATGGGCCGGGGAGCTGTTTTTT.

The chain couples TRBV10-3 to TRBJ1-1; D gene uncertain. The ends were cut back, 4 bases at V and 1 base at J, with 13 bases in the middle. CDR1 and CDR2 from the germline V gene are ENHRY and SYGVKD. This CDR3 spans 15 amino acids. Here the CDR3 reads CAISGGGRENTEAFF. CDR3 nucleotides: TGTGCCATCAGTGGCGGAGGAAGGGAGAACACTGAAGCTTTCTTT.

The V gene is TRBV20-1, the J gene TRBJ2-1; D gene ambiguous. Germline V gene lookup returns CDR1 DFQATT and CDR2 SNEGSKA (reference sequence). The CDR3 totals 10 residues. Trimming removed 7 bases at V and 7 bases at J, with 8 bases between. For the CDR3, the DNA is TGCAGTGGAAACCAGAATGAGCAGTTCTTC. The encoded protein is CSGNQNEQFF.

The chain is built from TRBV19 and TRBJ1-2, with a tentative D call TRBD1 (5 bases). Looked up from germline, CDR1 is LNHDA and CDR2 is SQIVND (reference sequence). V was pared by 1 base and J by 6 bases, with 18 bases between. CDR3 size: 16 residues. The CDR3 DNA reads as TGTGCCAGTAGTATAGCCGGCGAGGGGCACTACCATGGCTACACCTTC. Amino acid sequence: CASSIAGEGHYHGYTF.

This sequence joins TRBV29-1 and TRBJ2-1; D perhaps matches TRBD2 (7 bases). Per germline, CDR1 SQVTM and CDR2 ANQGSEA. CDR3 size: 13 residues. V gave up 4 bases and J gave up 16 bases, with 23 bases separating them. The CDR3 DNA reads TGCAGCGTTGGGACCACTAGCGCCGAGGGGGGTTTCTTC. This sequence encodes CSVGTTSAEGGFF.

The J gene is TRBJ2-1, the V gene TRBV15, with D tentatively TRBD1 or TRBD2 (7 bases each). V was trimmed by 2 bases and J by 8 bases, leaving 13 bases between them. This CDR3 is 14 amino acids long. CDR1 and CDR2 (germline): LNHNV, YYDKDF (reference sequence). CDR3 nucleotides: TGTGCCACCAGCAGACCGCCAGGGGGGGATGAGCAGTTCTTC. As protein: CATSRPPGGDEQFF.

This chain links TRBV4-2 with TRBJ2-2; D unresolved. Trimming pared 0 bases from V and 1 base from J, leaving 9 bases between. The CDR3 totals 16 residues. The V gene's germline CDR1 is LGHNA and CDR2 YNFKEQ. The CDR3 spells CASSQDYGLNTGELFF. The CDR3 DNA reads as TGTGCCAGCAGCCAAGATTACGGCCTGAACACCGGGGAGCTGTTTTTT.

The chain combines TRBV7-6 with TRBJ1-5, with D unclear. Germline lookup yields CDR1 SGHVS and CDR2 FNYEAQ. Deletions cut 5 bases from V and 3 bases from J, with 11 bases between. The CDR3 is 14 residues long. CDR3 amino acids: CASSLGPYNQPQHF. The CDR3 coding sequence is TGTGCCAGCAGCCTCGGGCCCTACAATCAGCCCCAGCATTTT.

This sequence joins TRBV2 and TRBJ2-7; the D gene could be TRBD1 or TRBD2 (5 bases each). The CDR3 extends over 16 amino acids. Germline values: CDR1 SNHLY, CDR2 FYNNEI. V was pared by 6 bases and J by 4 bases, with 22 bases between. The CDR3 region is CASSPRQRGEYYEQYF. Here the CDR3 DNA reads TGTGCCAGCAGCCCCCGGCAGAGGGGAGAATATTACGAGCAGTACTTC.

This rearrangement joins TRBV30 to TRBJ1-1; D is unclear. Germline CDR1 reads GTSNPN; CDR2 reads SVGIG (reference sequence). The V end lost 1 base, the J end lost 4 bases, and 10 bases lay between the germline ends. This CDR3 is built from 13 residues. CDR3 region: CAWSAGHATEAFF. CDR3 coding DNA: TGTGCCTGGAGTGCCGGCCATGCCACTGAAGCTTTCTTT.